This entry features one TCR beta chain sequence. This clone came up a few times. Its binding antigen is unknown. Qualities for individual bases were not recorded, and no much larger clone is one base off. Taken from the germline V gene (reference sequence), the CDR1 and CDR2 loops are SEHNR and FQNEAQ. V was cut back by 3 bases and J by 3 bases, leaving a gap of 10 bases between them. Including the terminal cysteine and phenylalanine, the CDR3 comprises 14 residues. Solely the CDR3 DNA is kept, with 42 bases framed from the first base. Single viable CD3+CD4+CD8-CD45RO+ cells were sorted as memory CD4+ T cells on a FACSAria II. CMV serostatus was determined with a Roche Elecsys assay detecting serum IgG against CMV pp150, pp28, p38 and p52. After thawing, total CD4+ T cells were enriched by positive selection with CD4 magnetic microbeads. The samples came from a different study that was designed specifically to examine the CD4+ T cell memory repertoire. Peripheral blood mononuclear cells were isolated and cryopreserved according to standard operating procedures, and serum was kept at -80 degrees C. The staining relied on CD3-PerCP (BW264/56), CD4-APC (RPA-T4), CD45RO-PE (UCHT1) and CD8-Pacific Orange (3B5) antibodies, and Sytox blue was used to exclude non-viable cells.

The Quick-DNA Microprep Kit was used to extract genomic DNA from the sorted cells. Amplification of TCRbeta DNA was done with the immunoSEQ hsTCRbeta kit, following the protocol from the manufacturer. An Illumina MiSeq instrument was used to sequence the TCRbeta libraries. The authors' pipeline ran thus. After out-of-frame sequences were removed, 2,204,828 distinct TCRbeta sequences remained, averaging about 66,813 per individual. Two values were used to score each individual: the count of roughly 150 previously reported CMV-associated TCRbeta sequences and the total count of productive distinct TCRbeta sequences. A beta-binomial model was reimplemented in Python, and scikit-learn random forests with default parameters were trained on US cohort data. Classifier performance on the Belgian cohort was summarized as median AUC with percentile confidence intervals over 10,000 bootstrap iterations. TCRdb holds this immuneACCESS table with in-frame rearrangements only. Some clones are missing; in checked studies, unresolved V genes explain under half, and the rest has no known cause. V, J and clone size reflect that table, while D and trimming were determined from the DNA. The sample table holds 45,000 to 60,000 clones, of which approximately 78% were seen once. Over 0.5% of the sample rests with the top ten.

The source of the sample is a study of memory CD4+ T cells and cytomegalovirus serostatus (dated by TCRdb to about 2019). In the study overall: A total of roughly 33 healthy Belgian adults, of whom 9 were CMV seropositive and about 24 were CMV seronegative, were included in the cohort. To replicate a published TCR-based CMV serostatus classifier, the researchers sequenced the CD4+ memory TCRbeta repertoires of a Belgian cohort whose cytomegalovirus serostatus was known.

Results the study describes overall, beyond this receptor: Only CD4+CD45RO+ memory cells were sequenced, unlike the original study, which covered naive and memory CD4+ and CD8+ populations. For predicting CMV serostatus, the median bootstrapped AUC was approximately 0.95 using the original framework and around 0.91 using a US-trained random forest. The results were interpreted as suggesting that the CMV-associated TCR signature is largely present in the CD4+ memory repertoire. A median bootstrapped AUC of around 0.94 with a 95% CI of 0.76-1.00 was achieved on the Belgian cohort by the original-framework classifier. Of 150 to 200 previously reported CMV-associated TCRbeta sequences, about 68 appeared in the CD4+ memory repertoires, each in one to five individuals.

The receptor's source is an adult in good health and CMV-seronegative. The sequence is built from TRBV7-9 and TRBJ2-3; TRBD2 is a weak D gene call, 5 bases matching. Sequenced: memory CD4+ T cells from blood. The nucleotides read TGTGCCAGCAGCTTGAATGGAGGAACAGATACGCAGTATTTT. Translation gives CASSLNGGTDTQYF.